The 2 T cell receptor beta chains presented below share a single source sample, sequenced in a study of cytomegalovirus exposure and HLA in healthy donors. Researchers ran the PCR with 60 Vbeta and 13 Jbeta primers. Libraries were prepared by immunoSEQ multiplex PCR; TCRdb keeps only in-frame clonotypes and omits some of them. The sample lists 140,000 or so clones, roughly two thirds occurring once. The sample was PBMCs. These receptors all stem from a male donor in good health and CMV-seronegative.

As for this clone: An end of the junction differs from the germline gene, which may be a read error. The chain recombines TRBV7-2 with TRBJ1-2; no clear D. CDR3 length: 14 residues. Germline lookup yields CDR1 SGHTA and CDR2 FQGNSA. The CDR3 DNA follows: TGTGCCAGCAGCTTACCGGCGGTTAACTATGGCTACCCCTTC. It encodes CASSLPAVNYGYPF.

This chain uses TRBV7-7 with TRBJ2-2, with 7 nucleotides matching TRBD2. The germline V gene encodes CDR1 SSHAT and CDR2 FNYEAQ (reference sequence). The CDR3 is 14 amino acids. With V trimmed by 8 bases and J by 8 bases, 11 bases remained unmatched. CDR3 amino acids: CASSPREVGGELFF. CDR3 bases: TGTGCCAGCTCCCCCCGGGAGGTGGGAGGGGAGCTGTTTTTT.